This T cell receptor beta chain was recorded in a study of T cells in tuberculosis. Study-wide context: IGRA-negative adolescents, IGRA-positive adolescents with latent tuberculosis and adults with active tuberculosis formed this South African cohort.

As concerns this clone: Its antigen is as yet unknown.

Sequencing was performed with immunoSEQ multiplex PCR; in TCRdb, only in-frame clones are kept and a portion is missing. The table lists 30,000 to 40,000 clones, about 97% of them singletons. Broader study findings: Classification accuracy was 87% (AUROC 0.90) with the GMM-specific repertoire.

Source material: PBMCs. The origin of this receptor is a donor aged 10-29 years with latent tuberculosis or without tuberculosis infection.

CDR3 coding DNA: TGTGCCAGCTCACCTTTAGACAGACCGTACGAGCAGTACTTC. Translation: CASSPLDRPYEQYF. The V gene is TRBV18, the J gene TRBJ2-7, with a tentative D call TRBD1 (5 bases). Germline V CDR1 and CDR2: KGHSH, LQKENI. The CDR3 totals 14 residues. V lost 3 bases to trimming and J lost 4 bases, with 13 bases between them.